Below are 25 T cell receptor beta chains sequenced from a single sample in a study of somatic mutations in cytotoxic T cells in rheumatoid arthritis. Clones were sequenced by immunoSEQ multiplex PCR, and TCRdb holds only the in-frame ones, with some missing. The table has some 40,000 clones, under 85% seen once; the top ten hold about 3.4%. What was sequenced was CD8+ T cells sorted from blood. These receptors originate from a man in his forties or fifties in good health.

A single count supports this clone. The chain has TRBV6-5 and TRBJ2-7, with 7 bases that match TRBD1. V was pared by 7 bases and J by 2 bases, with 5 bases of the junction left unmatched. CDR1 MNHEY and CDR2 SVGAGI come from the germline V gene. This CDR3 comprises 13 residues. CDR3 DNA: TGTGCCAGCACCCCGACAGGGCCCTACGAGCAGTACTTC. Protein: CASTPTGPYEQYF.

J is TRBJ2-3 and V is TRBV19; D is ambiguous. CDR1 is LNHDA and CDR2 is SQIVND in the germline V gene (reference sequence). This CDR3 has 12 residues. Trimming removed 8 bases from V and 2 bases from J, with 8 bases in between. The CDR3 nucleotides are TGTGCCAGTGGCACAGTCACAGATACGCAGTATTTT. Protein sequence: CASGTVTDTQYF.

The chain carries TRBV7-6 and TRBJ1-3; D is uncertain. Germline V lookup: CDR1 SGHVS, CDR2 FNYEAQ. CDR3 length: 14 residues. With 11 bases removed from V and 0 bases from J, the gap between germline ends came to 14 bases. The CDR3 DNA follows: TGTGCCGCGCGGCCTCGGGGCTCTGGAAACACCATATATTTT. This translates into CAARPRGSGNTIYF.

This chain connects TRBV30 to TRBJ1-5; D is undetermined. This CDR3 is 15 amino acids long. V lost 1 base and J lost 3, with 13 bases in between. Germline V lookup: CDR1 GTSNPN, CDR2 SVGIG (reference sequence). The CDR3 sequence is CAWSDLGSNNQPQHF. In DNA form, the CDR3 reads TGTGCCTGGAGTGACCTCGGCAGTAACAATCAGCCCCAGCATTTT.

The V gene is TRBV14, the J gene TRBJ2-7; 8 nucleotides align to TRBD2. The germline CDR1 and CDR2 sequences are SGHDN and FVKESK. The CDR3 runs 18 residues. V was pared by 0 bases and J by 4 bases, with 14 bases of the junction left unmatched. DNA of the CDR3: TGTGCCAGCAGCCAAGAGGGTATGGGGATAGCGGGACTTTACGAGCAGTACTTC. It translates to CASSQEGMGIAGLYEQYF.

V gene TRBV29-1 combines with J gene TRBJ2-7, with unresolved D. V lost 6 bases and J lost 1, with 10 bases in between. Germline V gene data show CDR1 as SQVTM and CDR2 as ANQGSEA. The length of the CDR3 is 12 residues. CDR3 in DNA: TGCAGCGTCAGTCCAGCATCCTACGAGCAGTACTTC. The encoded protein is CSVSPASYEQYF.

The chain couples TRBV28 to TRBJ1-5; no definite D call. The CDR3 is made up of 15 amino acids. Germline CDR1 reads MDHEN; CDR2 reads SYDVKM. Between the trimmed V and J ends, which lost 5 bases and 0 bases, there was a span of 11 bases. Here the CDR3 reads CASSRRGNSNQPQHF. CDR3 nucleotide sequence: TGTGCCAGCAGTCGTCGGGGAAATAGCAATCAGCCCCAGCATTTT.

This clone was detected once. This CDR3 is CASSLRVGNTEAFF. The DNA for the CDR3 is TGTGCCAGCAGTTTAAGGGTAGGGAACACTGAAGCTTTCTTT. The chain links TRBV27 to TRBJ1-1; no firm D call. CDR1 is MNHEY and CDR2 is SMNVEV in the germline V gene (reference sequence). The CDR3 runs to 14 residues. The V end was cut by 2 bases, the J end by 1 base, with 8 bases between.

The CDR3 bases are TGTGCCAGCAGTTTCTCCCCCACCGGGGAGCTGTTTTTT. Translating it yields CASSFSPTGELFF. The genes are TRBV27 and TRBJ2-2; D gene ambiguous. V shed 3 bases and J shed 4 bases, with 6 bases lying between them. Germline values: CDR1 MNHEY, CDR2 SMNVEV (reference sequence). CDR3 length equals 13 residues.

This clone was observed a few times. V usage is TRBV15 and J usage is TRBJ2-7, with 9 positions matching TRBD2. The germline V gene encodes CDR1 LNHNV and CDR2 YYDKDF (reference sequence). V dropped 4 bases and J dropped 4; count of bases not matched to a gene: 8. The CDR3 sequence is 15 residues long. CDR3 nucleotides: TGTGCCACCAGCACCGGACTAGCGAGTCGATACGAGCAGTACTTC. Translating gives CATSTGLASRYEQYF.

This clone was observed a few times. This chain connects TRBV11-3 to TRBJ1-5; D remains unclear. Germline V gene data show CDR1 as SGHNT and CDR2 as YENEEA. The CDR3 has 8 residues. Trimming left V 11 bases short and J 9 bases short, with 5 bases between. CDR3 sequence: CASPPQHF. CDR3 DNA: TGTGCCTCCCCGCCCCAGCATTTT.

This clone was detected only once. The chain links TRBV28 to TRBJ2-7, with TRBD2 as a possible D gene (5 bases). CDR1 is MDHEN, CDR2 SYDVKM, per germline. The V end lost 2 bases, the J end lost 2 bases, and 13 bases lay between the germline ends. The CDR3 length is 15 residues. This CDR3 is CASSLTAAGAYEQYF. The CDR3, as DNA: TGTGCCAGCAGTTTAACCGCGGCCGGGGCCTACGAGCAGTACTTC. Full variable domain (outside the CDR3, taken from reference TRBV28 and TRBJ2-7): DVKVTQSSRYLVKRTGEKVFLECVQDMDHENMFWYRQDPGLGLRLIYFSYDVKMKEKGDIPEGYSVSREKKERFSLILESASTNQTSMYLCASSLTAAGAYEQYFGPGTRLTVT.

This chain uses TRBV18 with TRBJ1-4; D is uncertain. Per germline, CDR1 KGHSH and CDR2 LQKENI. Trimming shortened V by 1 base and J by 4 bases, and 7 bases separated the two germline ends. This CDR3 region has 14 residues. In nucleotides, the CDR3 is TGTGCCAGCTCACCACAGGACGATAATGAAAAACTGTTTTTT. This encodes CASSPQDDNEKLFF.

Note on this clone: Germline is not matched at one junction end, which may reflect a read error. The chain uses TRBV5-4 and TRBJ2-7, with TRBD2 identical over 7 bases. Germline V gene sequence: CDR1 SGHNT, CDR2 YYREEE (reference sequence). This CDR3 contains 14 residues. The CDR3 sequence is CASSLGGSLYEQYF. The CDR3 DNA sequence: TGTGCCAGCAGTTTGGGCGGGAGTCTCTACGAGCAGTACTTC.

This clone appeared a single time. The genes are TRBV6-5 and TRBJ1-1; weak D call: TRBD1 (5 bases). This CDR3 spans 14 amino acids. The germline CDR1 and CDR2 sequences are MNHEY and SVGAGI. Trimming pared 3 bases from V and 1 base from J, leaving 9 bases between. DNA of the CDR3: TGTGCCAGCAGTTATGGGCAGGGGAACACTGAAGCTTTCTTT. Encoded protein: CASSYGQGNTEAFF.

The count of this clone is one. The rearrangement links TRBV29-1 to TRBJ2-7; possibly TRBD1 or TRBD2 for D (5 bases each). The V and J ends lost 4 bases and 3 bases respectively, with 10 bases between them. The CDR3 loop spans 12 amino acids. Germline CDR1 reads SQVTM; CDR2 reads ANQGSEA. The CDR3 DNA reads TGCAGCGTTGGGGCAGGGAGCTACGAGCAGTACTTC. This sequence encodes CSVGAGSYEQYF.

This clone was picked up one time. J is TRBJ2-7 and V is TRBV4-3; 8 nucleotides line up with TRBD1. Germline CDR1 LGHNA, CDR2 YSLEER. V was pared by 1 base and J by 7 bases, with 9 bases of the junction left unmatched. The CDR3 is 15 amino acids. The CDR3 region has the DNA TGCGCCAGCAGCCAAGGGACAGGGTTACAGGAAGAGCAGTACTTC. Translated: CASSQGTGLQEEQYF.

The gene calls are TRBV7-9 and TRBJ2-1; 7 positions agree with TRBD2. V lost 0 bases and J lost 4; bases outside the gene matches: 6. Germline-derived CDR1 and CDR2 are SEHNR and FQNEAQ (reference sequence). The length of the CDR3 is 16 residues. This CDR3 reads CASSLAQSSGYNEQFF. The CDR3 DNA sequence: TGTGCCAGCAGCTTAGCGCAGTCTAGCGGTTACAATGAGCAGTTCTTC.

The chain carries TRBV9 and TRBJ2-2; 12 bases are a match to TRBD2. Germline V gene data show CDR1 as SGDLS and CDR2 as YYNGEE. The CDR3 contains 16 residues. V dropped 4 bases and J dropped 6; count of bases not matched to a gene: 7. Here the CDR3 reads CASSPSGLAGSGELFF. CDR3 DNA: TGTGCCAGCAGCCCCTCGGGACTAGCGGGTTCCGGGGAGCTGTTTTTT.

This rearrangement joins TRBV12-1 to TRBJ2-1; the table's D call of TRBD1 was not tested on the DNA. TRBV12-1 has pseudogene status. The CDR3 extends over 16 amino acids. DNA for the CDR3: TGTGCCAGCAGCCGCGCAAGAAGGGGGCGAACCAATGAGCAGTTCTTC. It is translated as CASSRARRGRTNEQFF.

The chain combines TRBV19 with TRBJ2-6; a possible D gene is TRBD1 (5 bases). CDR3 length equals 16 residues. CDR1 is LNHDA and CDR2 is SQIVND in the germline V gene (reference sequence). The V gene lost 0 bases and the J gene lost 0 bases, with 6 bases spanning the gap. The DNA of the CDR3 is TGTGCCAGTAGTATAGATCAGGGCTCTGGGGCCAACGTCCTGACTTTC. Translation gives CASSIDQGSGANVLTF.

By share, this clone ranks as medium-sized. Here the CDR3 DNA reads TGTGCCAGTAGCCGTTATATTGATCAGCCCCAGCATTTT. Protein: CASSRYIDQPQHF. The chain is built from TRBV19 and TRBJ1-5; D remains unclear. CDR1 and CDR2 (germline): LNHDA, SQIVND (reference sequence). V was pared by 6 bases and J by 5 bases, with 11 bases between. This CDR3 spans 13 amino acids.

The V gene is TRBV6-1, the J gene TRBJ2-1; TRBD1 or TRBD2 may be the D gene (5 bases each). The CDR3 totals 12 residues. Germline V gene data show CDR1 as MNHNS and CDR2 as SASEGT. V was clipped by 4 bases and J by 6 bases, with 7 bases between them. The CDR3 DNA reads TGTGCCAGCAGTGTGGGACGCAATGAGCAGTTCTTC. This translates into CASSVGRNEQFF.

The chain has TRBV6-1 and TRBJ1-2; D is possibly TRBD1 (5 bases). The V end was cut by 5 bases, the J end by 4 bases, with 11 bases between. The CDR3 is 13 amino acids. CDR1 and CDR2 from the germline V gene are MNHNS and SASEGT. The CDR3 sequence: CASSTRGLYGYTF. The CDR3 DNA reads TGTGCCAGCAGTACGAGGGGCCTCTATGGCTACACCTTC.

The chain carries TRBV11-2 and TRBJ1-1, with no clear D. Per the germline V gene, CDR1 is SGHAT and CDR2 is FQNNGV. V was cut by 1 base and J by 1 base, with 10 bases left in between. The CDR3 consists of 15 residues. The CDR3 DNA reads TGTGCCAGCAGCTTAGGAACCGCGACGAACACTGAAGCTTTCTTT. Protein: CASSLGTATNTEAFF.